These 20 T cell receptor beta chains share one sample of origin, sequenced in a study of vaccination effects on CD4 cells after COVID-19. Their antigens remain unidentified. Isolating CD4+ T cells followed approximately 10 days of culture. Each person got two doses of an mRNA SARS-CoV-2 vaccine, BNT162b2 or mRNA-1273. Assay used: immunoSEQ multiplex PCR; TCRdb lists only in-frame clones, some missing. The repertoire includes some 70,000 clones, 65% to 80% of them detected once, and 2% to 3% sits in the top ten. The material sequenced was CD4+ T cells from PBMCs cultured without peptide, taken after COVID-19 vaccination. The receptors were gathered from a human donor who received a COVID-19 vaccine.

This clone showed up just once. J is TRBJ1-2 and V is TRBV6-5, with a tentative D call TRBD1 (5 bases). Trimming pared 7 bases from V and 4 bases from J, leaving 13 bases between. Per the germline V gene, CDR1 is MNHEY and CDR2 is SVGAGI. This CDR3 region has 13 residues. CDR3 sequence: CASKLGRVYGYTF. The CDR3 DNA reads as TGTGCCAGCAAGTTAGGCAGGGTCTATGGCTACACCTTC.

The V gene is TRBV29-1, the J gene TRBJ1-2; no reliable D call. The CDR3 extends over 12 amino acids. V was pared by 5 bases and J by 7 bases, with 14 bases between. Germline CDR1 is SQVTM and CDR2 is ANQGSEA. CDR3 coding DNA: TGCAGCGTTTTTCCGGGGAGCGGTGGCTACACCTTC. Translated, it gives CSVFPGSGGYTF.

The rearrangement joins TRBV6-2 or TRBV6-3 to TRBJ1-1; the D gene is possibly TRBD1 (6 bases). V lost 0 bases, J lost 8 bases, and 19 bases lay in between. This CDR3 contains 16 residues. Germline CDR1 MNHEY, CDR2 SVGEGT. In nucleotides, the CDR3 is TGTGCCAGCAGTTACTCGATGCTGCCAGGGGCAGAGGAAGCTTTCTTT. Translated: CASSYSMLPGAEEAFF.

The chain carries TRBV7-2 and TRBJ2-7, with a possible D match to TRBD2 (7 bases). The CDR3 sequence is 15 residues long. CDR1 SGHTA and CDR2 FQGNSA come from the germline V gene. V lost 5 bases to trimming and J lost 4 bases, with 18 bases between them. The CDR3 loop reads CASSQSGTLFYEQYV. CDR3 sequence (DNA): TGTGCCAGCAGCCAGAGCGGGACACTTTTTTACGAGCAGTACGTC.

This clone was found once. The chain uses TRBV19 and TRBJ2-3; D ambiguous. V lost 5 bases to trimming and J lost 2 bases, with 11 bases between them. The germline CDR1 and CDR2 sequences are LNHDA and SQIVND (reference sequence). The CDR3 consists of 14 residues. CDR3 in DNA: TGTGCCAGTAGTCTCACAGTCATCACAGATACGCAGTATTTT. Translated: CASSLTVITDTQYF.

This clone was counted once. This sequence joins TRBV5-6 and TRBJ2-7; TRBD2 might be the D (6 bases). Germline-derived CDR1 and CDR2 are SGHDT and YYEEEE. There are 15 residues in the CDR3. Trimming left V 0 bases short and J 3 bases short, with 13 bases between. The CDR3 sequence: CASSLATSGRYEQYV. As DNA, the CDR3 is TGTGCCAGCAGCTTGGCCACCAGCGGGCGCTACGAGCAGTACGTC.

This clone has a single count. The gene calls are TRBV6-5 and TRBJ1-4; 7 bases map to TRBD1. This CDR3 is built from 14 residues. The germline V gene has CDR1 MNHEY and CDR2 SVGAGI. Trimming took 6 bases from V and 8 from J; bases not matched to a gene: 9. CDR3 residues: CASSQGQFPEKLFF. Here the CDR3 DNA reads TGTGCCAGCAGCCAGGGACAGTTTCCCGAAAAACTGTTTTTT.

The rearrangement links TRBV18 to TRBJ1-1; 7 bases are a match to TRBD1. V lost 6 bases and J lost 3; bases outside the gene matches: 16. CDR3 length: 17 residues. Germline V lookup: CDR1 KGHSH, CDR2 LQKENI. CDR3 sequence: CASSFWGGGADDTEAFF. As DNA, the CDR3 is TGTGCCAGCTCGTTCTGGGGAGGGGGCGCGGATGACACTGAAGCTTTCTTT. The entire variable domain, with the rest obtained from reference TRBV18 and TRBJ1-1, is as follows: NAGVMQNPRHLVRRRGQEARLRCSPMKGHSHVYWYRQLPEEGLKFMVYLQKENIIDESGMPKERFSAEFPKEGPSILRIQQVVRGDSAAYFCASSFWGGGADDTEAFFGQGTRLTVV.

The chain recombines TRBV28 with TRBJ2-5; 7 bases align to TRBD2. The CDR3 is 16 amino acids. V shed 7 bases, J shed 2 bases, and the junction held 13 bases outside the gene matches. Germline CDR1 and CDR2: MDHEN and SYDVKM. The CDR3, as DNA: TGTGCCAGCAATGACCCTCGGGGGGTAGGGCAAGAGACCCAGTACTTC. Translation gives CASNDPRGVGQETQYF.

This clone was detected only once. V gene TRBV5-6 combines with J gene TRBJ2-1; D is uncertain. Looked up from germline, CDR1 is SGHDT and CDR2 is YYEEEE. The CDR3 is made up of 11 amino acids. The ends were cut back, 4 bases at V and 10 bases at J, with 9 bases in the middle. This CDR3 is CASSLAGEQFF. DNA of the CDR3: TGTGCCAGCAGCCTCGCCGGCGAGCAGTTCTTC.

This clone was detected a few times. V gene TRBV3-1 (or the pseudogene TRBV3-2) combines with J gene TRBJ2-6; D is perhaps TRBD1 (5 bases). V was clipped by 4 bases and J by 0 bases, with 10 bases between them. Looked up from germline, CDR1 is LGHDT and CDR2 is YNNKEL (reference sequence). The CDR3 is 16 residues long. The CDR3 region is CASSPPGNSGANVLTF. The CDR3 nucleotides read TGTGCCAGCAGCCCCCCAGGGAACTCTGGGGCCAACGTCCTGACTTTC.

The V and J genes are TRBV6-2 or TRBV6-3 and TRBJ2-7; unclear D gene. The ends were cut back, 6 bases at V and 2 bases at J, with 8 bases in the middle. This CDR3 has 12 amino acids. Germline lookup yields CDR1 MNHEY and CDR2 SVGEGT. CDR3 amino acids: CASSHSPYEQYV. DNA for the CDR3: TGTGCCAGCAGCCACAGTCCCTACGAGCAGTACGTC.

The chain carries TRBV7-8 and TRBJ2-7; TRBD2 aligns across 12 bases. Trimming removed 5 bases from V and 2 bases from J; junction bases left unmatched: 4. Looked up from germline, CDR1 is SGHVS and CDR2 is FQNEAQ. The CDR3 spans 15 residues. CDR3 bases: TGTGCCAGCAGCAGGACTAGCGGGGTTGCCTACGAGCAGTACGTC. Its translation is CASSRTSGVAYEQYV.

The chain employs TRBV18 and TRBJ1-6; D unresolved. Trimming cost V 2 bases and J 5 bases, with 4 bases left between them. Germline-derived CDR1 and CDR2 are KGHSH and LQKENI. The CDR3 extends over 13 amino acids. This chain's CDR3 is CASSPADNSPLHF. The CDR3 nucleotides are TGTGCCAGCTCACCAGCGGATAATTCACCCCTCCACTTT.

The chain has TRBV4-3 and TRBJ1-5; no definite D call. V lost 1 base and J lost 6, with 7 bases in between. CDR1 is LGHNA, CDR2 YSLEER, per germline. The CDR3 spans 13 residues. CDR3 DNA sequence: TGCGCCAGCAGCCAAGCGCGGGGTCAGCCCCAGCATTTT. Translated, it gives CASSQARGQPQHF.

The genes are TRBV5-6 and TRBJ2-3, with D maybe TRBD2 (5 bases). V was trimmed by 1 base and J by 2 bases, leaving 11 bases between them. CDR1 is SGHDT, CDR2 YYEEEE, per germline. CDR3 size: 15 residues. The CDR3: CASSLFQDSTDTQYF. The CDR3 DNA follows: TGTGCCAGCAGCTTGTTCCAGGACTCCACAGATACGCAGTATTTT.

This rearrangement joins TRBV5-1 to TRBJ2-2; 7 positions match TRBD2. The CDR3 has 16 amino acids. With 4 bases clipped from V and 0 bases from J, the junction kept 6 bases outside the gene matches. Germline V gene lookup returns CDR1 SGHRS and CDR2 YFSETQ. DNA for the CDR3: TGCGCCAGCAGCCCGGGGGGTATCGCGAACACCGGGGAGCTGTTTTTT. Translation gives CASSPGGIANTGELFF.

The V and J genes are TRBV3-1 (or the pseudogene TRBV3-2) and TRBJ1-5; possibly TRBD1 for D (5 bases). CDR3 length: 16 amino acids. Germline V gene data show CDR1 as LGHDT and CDR2 as YNNKEL (reference sequence). V lost 3 bases and J 1 base, leaving 13 bases between the germline ends. The CDR3 nucleotides read TGTGCCAGCAGCCACGGGGCGGGTCCAAGCAATCAGCCCCAGCATTTT. Protein product: CASSHGAGPSNQPQHF.

As regards this clone: One end of the junction is discordant with germline, which a read error may explain. This chain joins TRBV2 and TRBJ2-3; D is possibly TRBD1 (5 bases). CDR1 and CDR2 (germline): SNHLY, FYNNEI. The CDR3 loop spans 15 amino acids. CDR3 sequence: CASREDRHGTYTQYF. The CDR3, as DNA: TGTGCCAGCAGGGAAGACAGACATGGCACATATACGCAGTATTTT.

The V call is TRBV10-3, the J call TRBJ1-5; D is possibly TRBD1 (5 bases). CDR1 ENHRY and CDR2 SYGVKD come from the germline V gene. The CDR3 has 12 residues. V was trimmed by 0 bases and J by 11 bases, leaving 8 bases between them. The CDR3 reads CAISESGVSQHF. The CDR3 DNA reads TGTGCCATCAGTGAGTCGGGGGTTTCCCAGCATTTT.